A selection of T cell receptor beta chains follows, all from one sample in a study of cytomegalovirus exposure and HLA in healthy donors. Libraries were prepared by immunoSEQ multiplex PCR; TCRdb keeps only in-frame clonotypes and omits some of them. This sample has about 120,000 clones; over 8.5% occur once, and the top ten carry 6%. What was sequenced was PBMCs. These receptors were collected from a woman in her 40s in good health and CMV-seropositive. Both conserved end residues are part of each CDR3. D genes are given only for firm matches. Only some rows state a clone size, as once, few, many or a class for expanded clones.

TRBJ2-7,TRBV2,few,-,TGTGCCAGCCCCCTTGCCCGACAGGACTACGAGCAGTACTTC,CASPLARQDYEQYF
TRBJ2-1,TRBV19,few,-,TGTGCCTCTGATGGAGGCAATGAGCAGTTCTTC,CASDGGNEQFF
TRBJ2-7,TRBV7-9,few,-,TGTGCCAGCAGCTTTTTGGGGGCGGGCTACGAGCAGTACTTC,CASSFLGAGYEQYF
TRBJ1-2,TRBV7-9,-,TRBD1,TGTGCCAGCAACCAGCCCGGGACAGGGGCTGGCTACACCTTC,CASNQPGTGAGYTF
TRBJ2-7,TRBV11-2,-,TRBD1,TGTGCCAGCAGCTCGAACCCGGGACAGGGGTACGAGCAGTACTTC,CASSSNPGQGYEQYF
TRBJ2-1,TRBV7-2,few,TRBD1,TGTGCCAGCAGCCCCGGGACAGGGGTCTACAATGAGCAGTTCTTC,CASSPGTGVYNEQFF
TRBJ2-3,TRBV19,few,TRBD2,TGTGCCAGTAGTAAGGAGCGGGGCCCGGGGACAGATACGCAGTATTTT,CASSKERGPGTDTQYF
TRBJ2-3,TRBV6-4,once,TRBD1,TGTGCCAGCCGCCGCAACCCGGGACAGGCACAAGATACGCAGTATTTT,CASRRNPGQAQDTQYF
TRBJ1-2,TRBV5-1,-,-,TGCGCCAGCAGCTTAGAAGGCGGGCGAGGGAGGGGCTACACCTTC,CASSLEGGRGRGYTF
TRBJ2-5,TRBV7-7,-,-,TGTGCCAGCAGCCAGGGAAAGCAAGAGACCCAGTACTTC,CASSQGKQETQYF
TRBJ2-1,TRBV5-1,few,-,TGCGCCAGCACCCTTAACACAGGGAATGAGCAGTTCTTC,CASTLNTGNEQFF
TRBJ1-3,TRBV5-1,few,-,TGCGCCAGCAGCTTGGAATCAGGGGCTGGAAACACCATATATTTT,CASSLESGAGNTIYF
TRBJ1-1,TRBV5-6,few,TRBD1,TGTGCCAGCAGCGTAACAGGGGGCACTGAAGCTTTCTTT,CASSVTGGTEAFF
TRBJ2-7,TRBV5-1,-,-,TGCGCCTCGGGGTTATCCTCCTACGAGCAGTACTTC,CASGLSSYEQYF
TRBJ2-7,TRBV9,-,-,TGTGCCAGCAGCGTAGGAAACGGGCGGGACGAGCAGTACTTC,CASSVGNGRDEQYF
TRBJ2-7,TRBV5-6,few,-,TGTGCCAGCAGCCGGGGTCCGCGATCCTACGAGCAGTACTTC,CASSRGPRSYEQYF
TRBJ2-1,TRBV6-5,-,-,TGTGCCAGCAGTTACTTCGGGGACTCCGGTGCTGAGCAGTTCTTC,CASSYFGDSGAEQFF
TRBJ1-1,TRBV14,-,-,TGTGCCAGCAGCCCTATGAGGGCGAGCACTGAAGCTTTCTTT,CASSPMRASTEAFF
TRBJ2-7,TRBV6-1,-,TRBD1,TGTGCCAGCACCCACAGACAGGGGGCCGACGAGCAGTACTTC,CASTHRQGADEQYF
TRBJ1-1,TRBV5-1,few,TRBD1,TGCGCCAGCAGCCCAGGGGGCGCGAACACTGAAGCTTTCTTT,CASSPGGANTEAFF
TRBJ1-1,TRBV6-4,-,TRBD1,TGTGCCAGCAAAACGACAGGGGCGAACACTGAAGCTTTCTTT,CASKTTGANTEAFF
TRBJ1-2,TRBV9,-,TRBD1,TGTGCCAGCAGCGTCGACAGGGGGCGTGTAGGTGGCTACACCTTC,CASSVDRGRVGGYTF